This T cell receptor (beta chain) came from a study of blood T cell repertoires in COVID-19. Study as a whole: Acute-phase and convalescent COVID-19 samples originated in the United States, Italy and Spain.

The CDR3 covers 14 residues. Trimming cost V 5 bases and J 1 base, with 10 bases left between them. Germline loops: CDR1 LNHDA, CDR2 SQIVND (reference sequence). Authors' analysis steps: It was from reference gene primer amplification that nucleated cell counts were estimated. Profiling relied on immunoSEQ multiplex PCR, and the TCRdb table lists in-frame clones only, not all of them. V, J and clone size reflect that table, while D and trimming were determined from the DNA. This sample yields under 150,000 clones, of which around three quarters are seen a single time; over 10% belongs to the top ten.

Sequencing input: peripheral blood. The chain recombines TRBV19 with TRBJ2-3, with D possibly being TRBD1 (5 bases). This clonotype was sampled from a man older than 75 with acute or convalescent COVID-19. The CDR3 DNA reads TGTGCCAGTAGTCAGGGTTCAGGCACAGATACGCAGTATTTT. Translation gives CASSQGSGTDTQYF.